The clone carrying this T cell receptor beta chain was seen a handful of times. These data are taken from a study of early T cells in non-severe SARS-CoV-2 infection. The germline V gene encodes CDR1 MNHNS and CDR2 SASEGT. The CDR3 is made up of 15 amino acids. Losses at the gene ends were 4 bases for V and 6 bases for J; bases not matched to a gene: 5. The library protocol tagged individual cDNA molecules with unique molecular identifiers. TCRdb ran MiXCR on the 5' RACE reads and lists one entry per CDR3 protein. The data hold 75,000 to 100,000 distinct CDR3 sequences, with 14% to 15% observed a single time.

Sequenced material: whole blood. This chain links TRBV6-1 with TRBJ1-4; TRBD1 matches 10 bases. This clonotype was obtained from an adult who was a healthcare worker with PCR-confirmed SARS-CoV-2 infection or an uninfected control (not recorded which). The CDR3 nucleotides are TGTGCCAGCAGTGCGTTTGGGACAGGGGATGAAAAACTGTTTTTT. Protein: CASSAFGTGDEKLFF.